This T cell receptor beta chain was identified in a study of cytomegalovirus exposure and HLA in healthy donors. Study-wide findings and caveats: High sensitivity and specificity were reportedly achieved when the classifier diagnosed cytomegalovirus status.

CDR3 size: 13 residues. V was shortened by 6 bases and J by 7 bases, with 16 bases between the two germline ends. Germline V gene sequence: CDR1 SQVTM, CDR2 ANQGSEA. While the first cohort had fewer than 850 subjects, the donors belonged to the separate validation cohort of about 120 subjects. Some clones are missing from TCRdb's copy, which holds only in-frame ones; the method was immunoSEQ multiplex PCR. The sample shows under 300,000 clones, around 87% of them seen only once. To note about this clone: Its target is not known.

The clonotype was recovered from a young woman in good health and CMV-seronegative. The chain joins TRBV29-1 to TRBJ1-5, with D possibly being TRBD1 (5 bases). The specimen was PBMCs. CDR3 in DNA: TGCAGCGTCGGTCCGGGGGAACGGCAGCCCCAGCATTTT. Protein: CSVGPGERQPQHF.